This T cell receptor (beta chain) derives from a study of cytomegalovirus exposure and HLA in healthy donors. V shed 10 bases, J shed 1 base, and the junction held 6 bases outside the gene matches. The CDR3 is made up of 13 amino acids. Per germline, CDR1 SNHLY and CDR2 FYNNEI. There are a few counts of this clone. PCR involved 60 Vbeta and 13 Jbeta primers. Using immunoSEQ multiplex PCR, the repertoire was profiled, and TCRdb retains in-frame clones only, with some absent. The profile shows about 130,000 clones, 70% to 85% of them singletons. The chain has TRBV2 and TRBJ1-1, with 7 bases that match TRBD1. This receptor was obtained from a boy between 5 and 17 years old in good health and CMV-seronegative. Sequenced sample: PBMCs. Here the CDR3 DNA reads TGTGCCACTAAGACAGGGCCGAACACTGAAGCTTTCTTT. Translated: CATKTGPNTEAFF.